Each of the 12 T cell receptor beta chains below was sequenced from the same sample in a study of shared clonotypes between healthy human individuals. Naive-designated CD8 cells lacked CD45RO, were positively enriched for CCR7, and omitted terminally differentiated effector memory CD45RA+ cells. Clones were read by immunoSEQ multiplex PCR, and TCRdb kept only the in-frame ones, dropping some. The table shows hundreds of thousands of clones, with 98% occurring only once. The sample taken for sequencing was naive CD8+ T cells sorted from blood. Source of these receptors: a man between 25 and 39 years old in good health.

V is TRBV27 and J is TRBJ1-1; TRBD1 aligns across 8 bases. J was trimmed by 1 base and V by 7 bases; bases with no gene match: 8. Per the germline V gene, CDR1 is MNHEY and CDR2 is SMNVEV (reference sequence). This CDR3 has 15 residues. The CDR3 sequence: CASKSGTGPNTEAFF. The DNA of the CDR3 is TGTGCCAGCAAGTCTGGGACAGGCCCGAACACTGAAGCTTTCTTT.

CDR3 protein: CASSVDGLAFGEQYF. In DNA, the CDR3 is TGTGCCAGCAGCGTAGATGGACTAGCGTTTGGTGAGCAGTACTTC. This chain connects TRBV9 to TRBJ2-7, with 9 bases aligning to TRBD2. V shed 0 bases, J shed 7 bases, and the junction held 8 bases outside the gene matches. Germline V gives CDR1 SGDLS, CDR2 YYNGEE. The CDR3 has 15 residues. Full variable domain (missing parts from reference TRBV9 and TRBJ2-7): DSGVTQTPKHLITATGQRVTLRCSPRSGDLSVYWYQQSLDQGLQFLIQYYNGEERAKGNILERFSAQQFPDLHSELNLSSLELGDSALYFCASSVDGLAFGEQYFGPGTRLTVT.

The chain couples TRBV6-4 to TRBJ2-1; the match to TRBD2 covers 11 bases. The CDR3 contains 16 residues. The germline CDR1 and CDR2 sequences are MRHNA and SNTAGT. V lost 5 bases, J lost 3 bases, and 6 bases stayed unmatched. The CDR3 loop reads CASSPLAGGDYNEQFF. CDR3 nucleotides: TGTGCCAGCAGTCCCCTAGCGGGAGGAGACTACAATGAGCAGTTCTTC.

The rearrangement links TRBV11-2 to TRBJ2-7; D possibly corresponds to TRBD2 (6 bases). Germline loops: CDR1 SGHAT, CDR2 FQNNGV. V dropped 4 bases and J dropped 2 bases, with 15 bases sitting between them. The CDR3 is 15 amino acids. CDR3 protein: CASSYNAGPAYEQYF. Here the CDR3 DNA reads TGTGCCAGCAGCTATAACGCGGGACCCGCCTACGAGCAGTACTTC.

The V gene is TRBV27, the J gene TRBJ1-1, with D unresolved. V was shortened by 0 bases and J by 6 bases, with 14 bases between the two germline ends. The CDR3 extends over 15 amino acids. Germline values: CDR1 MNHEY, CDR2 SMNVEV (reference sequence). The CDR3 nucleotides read TGTGCCAGCAGTTTATCTTGGGGAAGGGTCGCTGAAGCTTTCTTT. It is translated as CASSLSWGRVAEAFF.

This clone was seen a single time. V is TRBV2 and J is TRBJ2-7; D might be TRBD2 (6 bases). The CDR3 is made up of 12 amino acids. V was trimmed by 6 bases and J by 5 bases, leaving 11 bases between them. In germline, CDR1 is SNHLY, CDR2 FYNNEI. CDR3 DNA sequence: TGTGCCAGCAGCGGGAGTGTCCACGAGCAGTACTTC. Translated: CASSGSVHEQYF.

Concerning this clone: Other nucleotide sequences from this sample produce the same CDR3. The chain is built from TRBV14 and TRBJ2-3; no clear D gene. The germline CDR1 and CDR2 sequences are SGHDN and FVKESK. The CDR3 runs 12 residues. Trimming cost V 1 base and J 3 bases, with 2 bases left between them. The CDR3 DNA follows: TGTGCCAGCAGCCAAGGTACAGATACGCAGTATTTT. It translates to CASSQGTDTQYF.

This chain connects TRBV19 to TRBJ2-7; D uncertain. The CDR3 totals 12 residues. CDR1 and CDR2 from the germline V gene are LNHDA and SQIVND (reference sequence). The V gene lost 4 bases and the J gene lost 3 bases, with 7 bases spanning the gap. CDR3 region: CASSTDNYEQYF. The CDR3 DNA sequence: TGTGCCAGTAGTACCGACAACTACGAGCAGTACTTC.

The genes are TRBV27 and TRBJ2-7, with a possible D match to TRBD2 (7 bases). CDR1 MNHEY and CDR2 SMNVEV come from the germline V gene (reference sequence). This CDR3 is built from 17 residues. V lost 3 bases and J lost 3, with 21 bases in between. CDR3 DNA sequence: TGTGCCAGCAGTTTTTCGGGGGGCCGATCGGGATTCTACGAGCAGTACTTC. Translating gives CASSFSGGRSGFYEQYF.

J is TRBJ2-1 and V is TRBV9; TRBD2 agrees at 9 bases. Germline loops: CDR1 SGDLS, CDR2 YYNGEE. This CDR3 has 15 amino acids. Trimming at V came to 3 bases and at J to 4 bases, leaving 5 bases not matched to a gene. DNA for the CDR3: TGTGCCAGCAGCGCCCGACTAGCGGAATACAATGAGCAGTTCTTC. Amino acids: CASSARLAEYNEQFF.

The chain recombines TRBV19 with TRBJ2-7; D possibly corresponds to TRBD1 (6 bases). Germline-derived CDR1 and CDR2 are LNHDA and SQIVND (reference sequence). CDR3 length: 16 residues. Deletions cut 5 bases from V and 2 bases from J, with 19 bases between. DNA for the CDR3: TGTGCCAGTAGTCCCTCTGGACAGCACCTCGCCTACGAGCAGTACTTC. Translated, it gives CASSPSGQHLAYEQYF. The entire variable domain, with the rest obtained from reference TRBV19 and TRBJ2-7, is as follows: DGGITQSPKYLFRKEGQNVTLSCEQNLNHDAMYWYRQDPGQGLRLIYYSQIVNDFQKGDIAEGYSVSREKKESFPLTVTSAQKNPTAFYLCASSPSGQHLAYEQYFGPGTRLTVT.

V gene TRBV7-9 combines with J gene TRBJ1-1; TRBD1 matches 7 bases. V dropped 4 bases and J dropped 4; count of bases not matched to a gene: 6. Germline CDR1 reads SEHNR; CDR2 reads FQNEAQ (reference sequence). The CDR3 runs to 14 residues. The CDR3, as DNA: TGTGCCAGCAGCTCTACAGGGGTGGCCACTGAAGCTTTCTTT. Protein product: CASSSTGVATEAFF.